These 16 T cell receptor beta chains came from one sample sequenced in a study of OX40 agonist ivuxolimab in advanced cancers. Some clones are missing from TCRdb's copy, which holds only in-frame ones; the method was immunoSEQ multiplex PCR. This sample carries tens of thousands of clones, about 91% of them seen once, and the ten largest clones take roughly 2.6%. Material: CD4+ or CD8+ T cells sorted from blood, obtained in a trial of the OX40 agonist ivuxolimab. The receptors here all came from an adult with an advanced solid tumor such as melanoma, head and neck, liver or kidney cancer.

V and J are TRBV7-9 and TRBJ2-7; 8 bases line up with TRBD1. The V gene end was trimmed by 3 bases and the J gene end by 6 bases; junction bases not matched to a gene: 7. The CDR3 is made up of 14 amino acids. CDR1 SEHNR and CDR2 FQNEAQ come from the germline V gene (reference sequence). The chain's CDR3 is CASSLSGQGSEQYF. Here the CDR3 DNA reads TGTGCCAGCAGCTTGTCCGGACAGGGTTCCGAGCAGTACTTC.

The chain recombines TRBV19 with TRBJ1-2; 7 nucleotides align to TRBD1. This CDR3 contains 15 residues. V gave up 6 bases and J gave up 5 bases; unmatched junction bases: 12. Germline lookup yields CDR1 LNHDA and CDR2 SQIVND (reference sequence). The CDR3 loop reads CASSPGTEGLYGYTF. As DNA, the CDR3 is TGTGCCAGTAGCCCCGGGACAGAGGGCCTTTATGGCTACACCTTC.

The rearrangement uses TRBV7-2 and TRBJ2-3; D might be TRBD2 (6 bases). The CDR3 consists of 15 residues. The ends were cut back, 2 bases at V and 0 bases at J, with 9 bases in the middle. In germline, CDR1 is SGHTA, CDR2 FQGNSA. CDR3 protein: CASSLSGLSTDTQYF. CDR3 sequence (DNA): TGTGCCAGCAGCTTATCGGGACTGAGCACAGATACGCAGTATTTT.

The rearrangement links TRBV27 to TRBJ1-4; the D gene is possibly TRBD1 (5 bases). Per germline, CDR1 MNHEY and CDR2 SMNVEV (reference sequence). The CDR3 runs 14 residues. The ends were cut back, 7 bases at V and 8 bases at J, with 17 bases in the middle. CDR3 nucleotide sequence: TGTGCCAGCACAGGACATGGACCAGGCGAAAAACTGTTTTTT. Protein sequence: CASTGHGPGEKLFF.

The chain employs TRBV19 and TRBJ1-5, with TRBD1 as a possible D gene (5 bases). CDR3 length equals 14 residues. Germline V gives CDR1 LNHDA, CDR2 SQIVND (reference sequence). Trimming stripped 7 bases from V and 7 bases from J, with 17 bases between. DNA of the CDR3: TGTGCCAGTACCCCGGGTAGGGGTAGCCAGCCCCAGCATTTT. Amino acid sequence: CASTPGRGSQPQHF. Supplemented by reference TRBV19 and TRBJ1-5, the full variable domain reads DGGITQSPKYLFRKEGQNVTLSCEQNLNHDAMYWYRQDPGQGLRLIYYSQIVNDFQKGDIAEGYSVSREKKESFPLTVTSAQKNPTAFYLCASTPGRGSQPQHFGDGTRLSIL.

Note on this clone: Relative to the germline gene, one junction end is altered; a read error may explain this. The gene calls are TRBV2 and TRBJ1-5; D is ambiguous. There are 13 residues in the CDR3. Germline loops: CDR1 SNHLY, CDR2 FYNNEI. The CDR3 coding sequence is TGTGCCAGCAGTGGTCCAGACAATCGGCCCCAGCATTTT. Residues: CASSGPDNRPQHF.

V gene TRBV5-6 combines with J gene TRBJ2-1; 10 bases fit TRBD2. The CDR3 is 16 amino acids. With V trimmed by 0 bases and J by 9 bases, 9 bases remained unmatched. The germline CDR1 and CDR2 sequences are SGHDT and YYEEEE. The CDR3 reads CASSLVRLAGEVEQFF. CDR3 DNA sequence: TGTGCCAGCAGCTTGGTACGCCTAGCGGGAGAAGTTGAGCAGTTCTTC.

For this clone: Other DNA sequences from this sample encode an identical CDR3 as well. CDR3 in amino acids: CASSLRGAGELFF. DNA for the CDR3: TGCGCCAGCAGCTTGAGGGGTGCCGGGGAGCTGTTTTTT. This chain connects TRBV5-1 to TRBJ2-2; TRBD1 is a possible D gene (5 bases). The V gene lost 1 base and the J gene lost 6 bases, with 7 bases spanning the gap. Germline values: CDR1 SGHRS, CDR2 YFSETQ. There are 13 residues in the CDR3. The complete variable domain, with remaining parts taken from reference TRBV5-1 and TRBJ2-2, reads KAGVTQTPRYLIKTRGQQVTLSCSPISGHRSVSWYQQTPGQGLQFLFEYFSETQRNKGNFPGRFSGRQFSNSRSEMNVSTLELGDSALYLCASSLRGAGELFFGEGSRLTVL.

The rearrangement uses TRBV4-2 and TRBJ1-4; 7 positions agree with TRBD1. Germline V gene lookup returns CDR1 LGHNA and CDR2 YNFKEQ. The CDR3 runs 14 residues. V lost 6 bases, J lost 8 bases, and 9 bases stayed unmatched. The CDR3 coding sequence is TGTGCCAGCAGTACCGGACAGGTTGGAGAAAAACTGTTTTTT. Amino acid sequence: CASSTGQVGEKLFF.

This clone occurred once. This rearrangement joins TRBV10-2 to TRBJ2-1; 9 nucleotides match TRBD2. Germline-derived CDR1 and CDR2 are WSHSY and SAAADI. This CDR3 has 16 residues. V dropped 5 bases and J dropped 7; count of bases not matched to a gene: 12. The CDR3 loop is CASSRLGSGSRNEQFF. The CDR3 bases are TGCGCCAGCAGTCGCCTGGGTAGCGGGAGTAGGAATGAGCAGTTCTTC.

The chain links TRBV10-3 to TRBJ2-3; D is possibly TRBD1 (6 bases). Germline lookup yields CDR1 ENHRY and CDR2 SYGVKD. The CDR3 extends over 15 amino acids. Trimming took 3 bases from V and 2 from J, leaving 12 bases between them. The CDR3 region has the DNA TGTGCCATCAGTGATGGCAGGGGTTACACAGATACGCAGTATTTT. This codes for CAISDGRGYTDTQYF.

Details on this clone: The junction departs from the called germline gene at one end, perhaps through a read error. J is TRBJ2-1 and V is TRBV19; the D is unclear. The germline V gene has CDR1 LNHDA and CDR2 SQIVND (reference sequence). The length of the CDR3 is 14 residues. Here the CDR3 reads CASSIGDLVPKVVF. CDR3 coding DNA: TGTGCCAGTAGTATCGGAGACTTAGTCCCCAAAGTTGTCTTC.

As regards this clone: Other DNA sequences from this sample encode an identical CDR3 as well. The V gene is TRBV19, the J gene TRBJ2-5; 10 bases are a match to TRBD1. V gave up 9 bases and J gave up 1 base; unmatched junction bases: 2. Germline V gives CDR1 LNHDA, CDR2 SQIVND (reference sequence). The length of the CDR3 is 13 residues. The CDR3 DNA follows: TGTGCCAGCCGGGACAGGGGCCAAGAGACCCAGTACTTC. Protein sequence: CASRDRGQETQYF.

This sequence joins TRBV7-8 and TRBJ2-5; D is ambiguous. V shed 5 bases and J shed 2 bases, with 12 bases lying between them. This CDR3 contains 14 residues. Germline assignment: CDR1 SGHVS and CDR2 FQNEAQ. The CDR3 protein is CASSLFGRQETQYF. CDR3 DNA: TGTGCCAGCAGCCTATTCGGACGGCAAGAGACCCAGTACTTC.

V gene TRBV18 combines with J gene TRBJ2-5; 9 bases map to TRBD1. V dropped 2 bases and J dropped 2; count of bases not matched to a gene: 6. The CDR3 runs 16 residues. Germline assignment: CDR1 KGHSH and CDR2 LQKENI. CDR3 DNA sequence: TGTGCCAGCTCACCAATACCGGGACAGGGTCAAGAGACCCAGTACTTC. Amino acid sequence: CASSPIPGQGQETQYF.

The V and J genes are TRBV7-2 and TRBJ2-7; 8 bases fit TRBD1. Germline V gives CDR1 SGHTA, CDR2 FQGNSA. Unmatched junction bases numbered 7, after V lost 0 bases and J lost 6 bases. The length of the CDR3 is 15 residues. CDR3 in amino acids: CASSLASRGPTEQYF. The DNA of the CDR3 is TGTGCCAGCAGCTTAGCTAGCAGGGGGCCAACCGAGCAGTACTTC.